A selection of T cell receptor beta chains follows, all from one sample in a study of identical twins. One entry per CDR3 protein, called by TCRdb with MiXCR from the 5' RACE reads. Among fewer than 900,000 distinct CDR3 sequences listed, 21% were seen once. The data were also submitted as part of a second study, on T cells expressing NK-cell markers.

Sequencing was performed on PBMCs. Receptors originate from a woman under 30 in good health. Each CDR3 is given with its conserved first and last residue. A D gene is named only where the DNA matches it firmly. Clone size is given for some rows only: seen once, a few or many times, or a class if the clone is expanded.

size	V	D	J	DNA	CDR3
NA	TRBV20-1	NA	TRBJ1-6	TGCAGTGCTAGCACGCCGGGGAATTCACCCCTCCACTTT	CSASTPGNSPLHF
NA	TRBV5-1	NA	TRBJ1-6	TGCGCCAGCAGCTTGGCGGGGGACGGGAATTCACCCCTCCACTTT	CASSLAGDGNSPLHF
NA	TRBV12-3/TRBV12-4	TRBD2	TRBJ2-5	TGTGCCAGCAGTTTACGAGGGCGGGAGAGGGAGACCCAGTACTTC	CASSLRGRERETQYF
few	TRBV5-1	NA	TRBJ2-7	TGCGCCAGCAGCTCCTCGGGACACTTCTACGAGCAGTACTTC	CASSSSGHFYEQYF
NA	TRBV29-1	NA	TRBJ2-7	TGCAGCGTCCAACAGGGCTACGAGCAGTACTTC	CSVQQGYEQYF
NA	TRBV7-9	NA	TRBJ2-7	TGTGCCAGCAGCCCCGGAGGGGGTTTCTACGAGCAGTACTTC	CASSPGGGFYEQYF
NA	TRBV29-1	TRBD1	TRBJ2-5	TGCAGCGTTGGGCAGGGGGTTTCTGAGACCCAGTACTTC	CSVGQGVSETQYF
NA	TRBV4-2	TRBD2	TRBJ2-3	TGTGCCAGCAGCCAAGATGTTCTAGCGGGGGGAATAGATACGCAGTATTTT	CASSQDVLAGGIDTQYF
NA	TRBV7-2	NA	TRBJ2-5	TGTGCCAGCAGCCACCGCCTGAGCGCACAAGAGACCCAGTACTTC	CASSHRLSAQETQYF
NA	TRBV20-1	NA	TRBJ1-1	TGCAGTGCTAGTCACGTGAACACTGAAGCTTTCTTT	CSASHVNTEAFF
NA	TRBV10-2	TRBD1	TRBJ2-1	TGCGCCAGCAGTGAGACGACAGGGTCCTCCTACAATGAGCAGTTCTTC	CASSETTGSSYNEQFF
NA	TRBV4-2	TRBD2	TRBJ2-1	TGTGCCAGCAGCCTGAATCCCTTTCGGGGGGATTACAATGAGCAGTTCTTC	CASSLNPFRGDYNEQFF
few	TRBV27	NA	TRBJ2-1	TGTGCCAGCAGTTTACTTCCATCCTACAATGAGCAGTTCTTC	CASSLLPSYNEQFF
many	TRBV20-1	NA	TRBJ2-3	TGCAGTGCTATAGTTGGACTCACAGATACGCAGTATTTT	CSAIVGLTDTQYF
NA	TRBV6-2/TRBV6-3	NA	TRBJ2-1	TGTGCCAGCAGTGACCCTTCTAGGGCCCAGCAGTTCTTC	CASSDPSRAQQFF
NA	TRBV20-1	NA	TRBJ2-1	TGCAGTGCTAGTCTAGCGACTGAGCAGTTCTTC	CSASLATEQFF
few	TRBV5-6	NA	TRBJ2-3	TGTGCCAGCAGCACGGGCCGGACAGATACGCAGTATTTT	CASSTGRTDTQYF
few	TRBV7-9	TRBD2	TRBJ2-1	TGTGCCAGCAGCTCGGGACTAGCGAAATACAATGAGCAGTTCTTC	CASSSGLAKYNEQFF
NA	TRBV27	NA	TRBJ2-7	TGTGCCAGCAACACAAGCCCGGGATCCAACTCCTACGAGCAGTACTTC	CASNTSPGSNSYEQYF
few	TRBV4-3	TRBD2	TRBJ2-1	TGCGCCAGCAGCCATCTAGGGACTAGCGCATACAATGAGCAGTTCTTC	CASSHLGTSAYNEQFF
NA	TRBV5-5	TRBD2	TRBJ2-2	TGTGCCAGCAGCTTGGAGACTAGCGGGAGTGGGGAGCTGTTTTTT	CASSLETSGSGELFF
NA	TRBV11-1	TRBD1	TRBJ2-6	TGTGCCAGCAGCATGACAGGGCCACATAACTCTGGGGCCAACGTCCTGACTTTC	CASSMTGPHNSGANVLTF
few	TRBV6-1	TRBD1	TRBJ2-1	TGTGCCAGCAGTAATATGGACAGGGCGAATGAGCAGTTCTTC	CASSNMDRANEQFF
many	TRBV5-1	TRBD1	TRBJ2-3	TGCGCCAGCAGCCTAGGGACAGCGCTAGATACGCAGTATTTT	CASSLGTALDTQYF
NA	TRBV18	NA	TRBJ2-2	TGTGCCAGCTCACCACTCGGAATGAACACCGGGGAGCTGTTTTTT	CASSPLGMNTGELFF
NA	TRBV27	NA	TRBJ1-1	TGTGCCAGCAGTTTAGGGACGGACCCGAACACTGAAGCTTTCTTT	CASSLGTDPNTEAFF
NA	TRBV29-1	NA	TRBJ2-7	TGCAGCGTTATTGGGACACAAGACTACGAGCAGTACTTC	CSVIGTQDYEQYF
many	TRBV5-6	TRBD2	TRBJ2-7	TGTGCCAGCAGCCCTGGACTAGCGGGAGGATTCTACGAGCAGTACTTC	CASSPGLAGGFYEQYF
few	TRBV20-1	TRBD1	TRBJ2-4	TGCAGTGCCTTGACAGGGGCCAAAAACATTCAGTACTTC	CSALTGAKNIQYF
NA	TRBV29-1	TRBD1	TRBJ2-6	TGCAGCGTTGTTCGAGGACAGGGGGCTCCTGGGGCCAACGTCCTGACTTTC	CSVVRGQGAPGANVLTF
few	TRBV6-1	NA	TRBJ2-3	TGTGCCAGCAGTGAGGTGCGGTACGGGCGCACAGATACGCAGTATTTT	CASSEVRYGRTDTQYF